The rows below give T cell receptor beta chains drawn from one sample of a study of long-term antiretroviral therapy in people with HIV. Assay used: immunoSEQ multiplex PCR; TCRdb lists only in-frame clones, some missing. The sample records 33,000 or so clones, about 97% being singletons. The sequenced sample was unsorted PBMCs, obtained 7.6 years after starting antiretroviral therapy. Receptor source: a man aged 30-40 years with HIV. Each CDR3 is given with its conserved first and last residue. The order of the fields is V gene, clone size, D gene, J gene, CDR3 protein, CDR3 DNA. The D gene is left open where the match is weak. Some rows have no size entry. The others give once, few or many, or a class for an expanded clone.

V gene: TRBV7-9; clone size: -; D gene: -; J gene: TRBJ1-2; CDR3 protein: CASSLEGGSISGYTF; CDR3 DNA: TGTGCCAGCAGCTTAGAGGGGGGCAGCATCTCTGGCTACACCTTC
V gene: TRBV4-3; clone size: -; D gene: TRBD1; J gene: TRBJ1-1; CDR3 protein: CASSQDRRGREAFF; CDR3 DNA: TGCGCCAGCAGCCAAGATCGGAGGGGGCGGGAAGCTTTCTTT
V gene: TRBV6-4; clone size: -; D gene: -; J gene: TRBJ2-7; CDR3 protein: CASRAHPTSYEQYF; CDR3 DNA: TGTGCCAGCAGAGCCCATCCAACTTCCTACGAGCAGTACTTC
V gene: TRBV19; clone size: -; D gene: TRBD1; J gene: TRBJ1-2; CDR3 protein: CASSLQGVYGYTF; CDR3 DNA: TGTGCCAGTAGCCTTCAGGGGGTATATGGCTACACCTTC
V gene: TRBV11-2; clone size: -; D gene: -; J gene: TRBJ1-3; CDR3 protein: CASSLESRTTFGNTIYF; CDR3 DNA: TGTGCCAGCAGCTTAGAATCGCGCACGACGTTTGGAAACACCATATATTTT
V gene: TRBV21-1; clone size: -; D gene: -; J gene: TRBJ2-5; CDR3 protein: CASSKVGTEYQETQYF; CDR3 DNA: TGTGCCAGCAGCAAAGTGGGGACAGAGTACCAAGAGACCCAGTACTTC
V gene: TRBV5-6; clone size: -; D gene: -; J gene: TRBJ1-1; CDR3 protein: CASSAQGTEAFF; CDR3 DNA: TGTGCCAGCAGCGCACAGGGAACTGAAGCTTTCTTT
V gene: TRBV11-1; clone size: -; D gene: -; J gene: TRBJ2-7; CDR3 protein: CASSLRTPPTYEQYF; CDR3 DNA: TGTGCCAGCAGCTTACGTACGCCGCCTACCTACGAGCAGTACTTC
V gene: TRBV11-2; clone size: -; D gene: TRBD1; J gene: TRBJ2-4; CDR3 protein: CASSLVGQGVSLAKNIQYF; CDR3 DNA: TGTGCCAGCAGCTTAGTGGGACAGGGGGTTTCCTTAGCCAAAAACATTCAGTACTTC
V gene: TRBV4-3; clone size: few; D gene: TRBD1; J gene: TRBJ1-2; CDR3 protein: CASSRSTGHYGYTF; CDR3 DNA: TGCGCCAGCAGTCGATCGACAGGGCACTATGGCTACACCTTC
V gene: TRBV9; clone size: -; D gene: -; J gene: TRBJ2-3; CDR3 protein: CASSQGIFGDTQYF; CDR3 DNA: TGTGCCAGCAGCCAGGGGATTTTCGGGGATACGCAGTATTTT
V gene: TRBV6-1; clone size: -; D gene: TRBD2; J gene: TRBJ2-7; CDR3 protein: CASSDGLAGVTEQYF; CDR3 DNA: TGTGCCAGCAGTGACGGACTAGCGGGAGTGACCGAGCAGTACTTC
V gene: TRBV29-1; clone size: -; D gene: TRBD2; J gene: TRBJ2-3; CDR3 protein: CSVFNSGLAVLTDTQYF; CDR3 DNA: TGCAGCGTCTTCAACTCGGGACTAGCGGTACTCACAGATACGCAGTATTTT
V gene: TRBV29-1; clone size: -; D gene: -; J gene: TRBJ2-2; CDR3 protein: CSVAGGQSHTGELFF; CDR3 DNA: TGCAGCGTTGCGGGTGGACAGTCTCACACCGGGGAGCTGTTTTTT